These T cell receptor beta chains were read from a single sample in a study of molecular identifiers for immune sequencing clone quantification. TCRdb re-derived calls from the PCR reads in MiXCR, one entry per CDR3 protein. The sample contains 80,000 to 130,000 distinct CDR3 sequences, over 30% of which appear only once. What was sequenced was naive CD8+ T cells from blood, with Jurkat cell RNA spiked in. The receptors were gathered from a human donor in good health. Some libraries in this study had Jurkat cell RNA spiked in. Both conserved end residues are part of each CDR3. A D gene is named only where the DNA matches it firmly. Only some rows state a clone size, as once, few, many or a class for expanded clones.

.	TRBV13	TRBJ2-7	once	TGTGCCAGCAGCTTCGTCCTAGCGCACGGCTCCTACGAGCAGTACTTC	CASSFVLAHGSYEQYF
.	TRBV28	TRBJ1-1	.	TGTGCCAGCAGACATTATGGGTTCCGGACTGAAGCTTTCTTT	CASRHYGFRTEAFF
.	TRBV11-3	TRBJ2-3	once	TGTGTCAGCAGCCTAGGGGATACGCAGTATTTT	CVSSLGDTQYF
.	TRBV4-1	TRBJ2-7	.	TGCGCCAGCAGCCAAGATCCGGGCTCTTACGAGCAGTACTTC	CASSQDPGSYEQYF
.	TRBV7-2	TRBJ2-7	.	TGTGCCAGCAGTTTGATGAGTTCCGAGCAGTACTTC	CASSLMSSEQYF
TRBD1	TRBV7-8	TRBJ1-1	.	TGTGCCAGCAGCATGACAGGGAGCACTGAAGCTTTCTTT	CASSMTGSTEAFF
.	TRBV29-1	TRBJ2-7	.	TGCAGCGTTGAAGACAGGTACGAGCAGTACTTC	CSVEDRYEQYF
TRBD1	TRBV13	TRBJ1-1	few	TGTGCCAGCAGCTTAGGGGACAGGGGGGGCACTGAAGCTTTCTTT	CASSLGDRGGTEAFF
.	TRBV15	TRBJ1-2	many	TGTGCCACCAGCCAAATCCCAATTCCCTCCTTTGAGGGCTACACCTTC	CATSQIPIPSFEGYTF
.	TRBV6-5	TRBJ2-7	many	TGTGCCAGCAGTTTCCTGACATCGGGGAACGAGCAGTACTTC	CASSFLTSGNEQYF
TRBD1	TRBV7-8	TRBJ2-3	.	TGTGCCAGCAGCTTGACCGGGACAGGGTTTGACGATACGCAGTATTTT	CASSLTGTGFDDTQYF
.	TRBV5-1	TRBJ2-7	.	TGCGCCAGCAGCTTGGACCTCTGTGGAGAGATAAGATACGAGCAGTACTTC	CASSLDLCGEIRYEQYF
.	TRBV28	TRBJ2-4	.	TGTGCCAGCAGTTTCCGAATAGCCAAAAACATTCAGTACTTC	CASSFRIAKNIQYF
.	TRBV6-6	TRBJ1-1	.	TGTGCCAGCAGTCACTCAGGTAGGGCCCAGGTATTCTTT	CASSHSGRAQVFF
.	TRBV28	TRBJ2-3	.	TGTGCCAGCAGTGGCAGGGCTCCCACAGATACGCAGTATTTT	CASSGRAPTDTQYF
.	TRBV18	TRBJ2-2	.	TGTGCCAGCTCACCACGGGACACTCAGCTGGAGCTGTTTTTT	CASSPRDTQLELFF
.	TRBV27	TRBJ2-7	few	TGTGCCAGCAGTTCAATCGGGGACTACGAGCAGTACTTC	CASSSIGDYEQYF
TRBD2	TRBV7-9	TRBJ2-2	few	TGTGCCAGCAGCTCCACCTCGACTAGCGGGAGGGAGAACACCGGGGAGCTGTTTTTT	CASSSTSTSGRENTGELFF
.	TRBV3-1	TRBJ2-3	.	TGTGCCAGCAGCCAAGGGCTGATTAGCACAGATGCGCAGTATTTT	CASSQGLISTDAQYF
.	TRBV28	TRBJ1-5	.	TGTGCCAGCAGTTTATTACGACAGTATAGCAATCAGCCCCAGCATTTT	CASSLLRQYSNQPQHF
.	TRBV4-1	TRBJ1-5	.	TGCGCCAGCAGCCAAGAGGCGCGAAGCAATCAGCCCCCGCATTTT	CASSQEARSNQPPHF
.	TRBV27	TRBJ2-7	few	TGTGCCAGCAGTCTGGGTCAGGCTTACTACGAGCAGTACTTC	CASSLGQAYYEQYF
.	TRBV7-9	TRBJ1-1	medium-sized	TGTGCCAGCAGCTTAGCTTCCACCGGCGCTGAAGCTTTCTTT	CASSLASTGAEAFF
TRBD1	TRBV6-5	TRBJ2-6	.	TGTGCCAGCAGCCGGTACAGGGGCCTCTCTGGGGCCAACGTCCTGACTTTC	CASSRYRGLSGANVLTF
.	TRBV7-6	TRBJ1-5	.	TGTGCCAGCAGCTTAGGTTTTGGGGGGATAGAGAGCAATCAGCCCCAGCATTTT	CASSLGFGGIESNQPQHF
.	TRBV12-3/TRBV12-4	TRBJ2-3	many	TGTGCCATCCTTAACGCTGAAGCGATGGGGCAGTATTTT	CAILNAEAMGQYF
.	TRBV27	TRBJ2-5	.	TGTGCCAGCAGTTTATTCCAGGGGTCGGAGACCCAGTACTTC	CASSLFQGSETQYF
TRBD2	TRBV18	TRBJ2-7	.	TGTGCCAGCTCACAAGGGACTAGCGGGAGCGGGTACGAGCAGTACTTC	CASSQGTSGSGYEQYF
TRBD2	TRBV6-5	TRBJ2-3	few	TGTGCCAGCAGTAACCTAGCGGGAGAGGGGGCAGATACGCAGTATTTT	CASSNLAGEGADTQYF
TRBD2	TRBV6-8	TRBJ2-7	.	TGTGCCAGTCCCCTGGGACTAGCGGAAGAGCTGAGAGGGTACGAGCAGTACTTC	CASPLGLAEELRGYEQYF
TRBD1	TRBV7-8	TRBJ2-1	.	TGTGCCAGCAGCTTAGGACAGGGCGTTATGATAGCGACGAATACCTACAATGAGCAGTTCTTC	CASSLGQGVMIATNTYNEQFF
TRBD2	TRBV6-2/TRBV6-3	TRBJ2-5	.	TGTGCCAGCAGTTATTCACTAGCGGGGAGAGAGACCCAGTACTTC	CASSYSLAGRETQYF
.	TRBV4-3	TRBJ2-2	.	TGCGCCAGCAGCCACCGTGATGACACCGGGGAGCTGTTTTTT	CASSHRDDTGELFF
.	TRBV5-4	TRBJ1-1	.	TGTGCCAGCAGCTTAGGGACACTGAACACTGAAGCTTTCTTT	CASSLGTLNTEAFF
TRBD2	TRBV15	TRBJ2-5	few	TGTGCCACTAGAGCGGGAGAGGAGACCCAGTACTTC	CATRAGEETQYF
.	TRBV18	TRBJ2-3	many	TGTGCCAGCTCCCCCATTCGACAGGAGACAGATACGCAGTATTTT	CASSPIRQETDTQYF
.	TRBV24-1	TRBJ2-3	.	TGTGCCACCAGTGATCCGACACGACCGGGGTCGAATACGCAGTATTTT	CATSDPTRPGSNTQYF
TRBD1	TRBV20-1	TRBJ2-7	.	TGCAGCACGCCGGGACAGGGTTGGGACGAGCAGTACTTC	CSTPGQGWDEQYF
.	TRBV3-1	TRBJ1-4	.	TGTGCCAGCAGCCAAGAGTCAATCGGTCATGAAAAACTGTTTTTT	CASSQESIGHEKLFF
.	TRBV6-2/TRBV6-3	TRBJ1-4	few	TGTGCCAGCAGATATCAGACAACTAATGAAAAACTGTTTTTT	CASRYQTTNEKLFF
.	TRBV12-3/TRBV12-4	TRBJ2-7	few	TGTGCCAGCAGAACCCCGGAGGGATCCTACGAGCAGTACTTC	CASRTPEGSYEQYF
TRBD1	TRBV28	TRBJ1-5	few	TGTGCCAGCAGTTTATCGGACAGGGGGCATCAGCCCCAGCATTTT	CASSLSDRGHQPQHF
.	TRBV7-8	TRBJ2-1	few	TGTGCCAGCAGCTTAGCGCGTTGGAATGAGCAGTTCTTC	CASSLARWNEQFF
.	TRBV3-1	TRBJ1-1	.	TGTGCCAGCAGCCAAGACCTTTTCGGGAACGCTGAAGCTTTCTTT	CASSQDLFGNAEAFF
.	TRBV12-3/TRBV12-4	TRBJ1-1	many	TGTGCCAGCAGTTTCTTCGCAGGGTGGATGAACACTGAAGCTTTCTTT	CASSFFAGWMNTEAFF
.	TRBV7-9	TRBJ1-1	.	TGTGCCAGCAGCTTGGGCAGGGGTTCTGAAGCTTTCTTT	CASSLGRGSEAFF
.	TRBV29-1	TRBJ2-7	many	TGCAGCGTTAAGGACGCAGGGAATTTCGAGCAGTACTTC	CSVKDAGNFEQYF
TRBD2	TRBV24-1	TRBJ2-2	many	TGTGCCACCAGTGAGCGAGCTAGCGGGGCCACCGGGGAGCTGTTTTTT	CATSERASGATGELFF
TRBD2	TRBV20-1	TRBJ2-2	.	TGCAGTGCTAGAGAACGGGAGGACCCGAACACCGGGGAGCTGTTTTTT	CSAREREDPNTGELFF
TRBD2	TRBV11-2	TRBJ2-2	.	TGTGCCAGCAGCTTGACTAGCGGAGAAACCGGGGAGCAGTTTTTT	CASSLTSGETGEQFF
TRBD2	TRBV7-2	TRBJ2-1	few	TGTGCCAGCAGCCCCACGGGACTAGCGGGAGGAAGGAATGAGCAGTTCTTC	CASSPTGLAGGRNEQFF
TRBD1	TRBV5-1	TRBJ2-3	few	TGCGCCAGCAGTTTGCAGGGGGCTAGCACAGATACGCAGTATTTT	CASSLQGASTDTQYF
.	TRBV28	TRBJ2-7	.	TGTGCCAGCAGTTGGGCCTACGAGCAGTACTTC	CASSWAYEQYF
.	TRBV18	TRBJ2-2	few	TGTGCCAGCTCACGGCGTGAGTTAACAGGGTACACCGGGGAGCTGTTTTTT	CASSRRELTGYTGELFF
.	TRBV6-2/TRBV6-3	TRBJ1-5	few	TGTGCCAGCAGCTATAATGGAGGCCCTGATCAGCCCCAGCATTTT	CASSYNGGPDQPQHF
TRBD2	TRBV11-3	TRBJ2-3	many	TGTGCAGAGCGGGAGGGGTGCGATACGCAGTATTTT	CAEREGCDTQYF